This T cell receptor beta chain was profiled in a study of Ad26.COV2.S vaccination and SARS-CoV-2 variants. Repertoires were generated with immunoSEQ multiplex PCR, while TCRdb's copy carries only in-frame clones and drops some. The data contain some 520,000 clones, around nine tenths of them singletons. Between the trimmed V and J ends, which lost 6 bases and 4 bases, there was a span of 10 bases. The CDR3 consists of 13 residues. Germline CDR1 and CDR2: MDHEN and SYDVKM. Documented treatment: roughly 20 received Ad26.COV2.S at low or high dose, single or two shots; about 5 received placebo; per-sample allocation not given. The samples date from day 63 after the first vaccine or placebo injection.

The source is a person aged 18-65 years who received the Ad26.COV2.S COVID-19 vaccine or a placebo. The sample in question was peripheral blood, obtained in a trial of Ad26.COV2.S vaccine versus placebo. The genes are TRBV28 and TRBJ1-5, with TRBD1 as a possible D gene (6 bases). In DNA form, the CDR3 reads TGTGCCAGCAGCCGTGGACAGAATCAGCCCCAGCATTTT. Encoded protein: CASSRGQNQPQHF.